This T cell receptor beta chain was sequenced for a study of early T cells in non-severe SARS-CoV-2 infection (dated by TCRdb to the early 2020s). Concerning the study at large: Bulk RNA from unsorted whole blood was used for TCR sequencing, so alpha and beta chains could not be paired.

This clonotype was observed many times. It has no known antigen specificity. No much larger clone is present one base from it, and per-base qualities are unavailable. Preparation of the library involved 5' RACE. Sequenced using a NextSeq 500. Unique molecular identifiers were attached to individual cDNA molecules in the TCR library protocol so that sequencing error and PCR bias could be corrected. Sequencing covered both TCR alpha and beta chains, and within each sample the abundances of alpha and beta sequences were tightly co-correlated. The source study handled its data this way. Decombinator V4 was used to perform V gene, J gene and CDR3 annotation of TCR sequences. Expanded TCRs were defined as changing significantly between any two time points under a Poisson model with p below 0.0001. TCR abundances were normalised to the total number of TCRs sequenced in each sample and reported as counts per million. MAIT TCRs were defined by TRAV1-2 paired with TRAJ12, TRAJ20 or TRAJ33, and iNKT TCRs by TRAV10 paired with TRAJ18. VDJdb, accessed 1 November 2021, was searched for CMV, EBV and SARS-CoV-2 annotated TCRs, excluding TCRs annotated for multiple antigens. TCRdb handled the public reads itself, with Q25 trimming in fastp and clone calling in MiXCR, and kept productive beta chains. Every CDR3 protein is listed once, alongside the most common genes and DNA of its rows. The V and J calls were determined by TCRdb, not by the authors. The sample contains about 77,000 distinct CDR3 sequences, approximately 5% of them found a single time. In total, the top ten clones hold less than 9.5% of the sample.

A case-control design nested within a healthcare worker cohort in London, UK, was used, with weekly nasopharyngeal swab PCR tests and blood sampling performed. Healthcare workers were recruited during the week of the UK lockdown, between 23 and 31 March 2020, and followed weekly for up to 16 weeks. CDR1 SSHAT and CDR2 FNYEAQ are derived from the germline V gene (reference sequence). V is clipped by 5 bases and J by 4 bases, and the sequence between their germline boundaries is 13 bases long. The CDR3 contains 14 residues, cysteine and phenylalanine counted. Only the CDR3 DNA stays, 42 bases, in frame from base 1. The paper as a whole reports these results and caveats: VDJdb matching was skewed toward anti-spike CD8 responses and likely underestimated virus-specific expansions, missing private and CD4 specificities.

The chain links TRBV7-7 with TRBJ2-3, with the D gene not clear enough to name. The sequence derives from an adult who was a healthcare worker with PCR-confirmed SARS-CoV-2 infection or an uninfected control (not recorded which). Sequenced material: whole blood, taken at baseline. The DNA sequence is as follows: TGTGCCAGCAGCGCCAAAGGGTGGGCAGATACGCAGTATTTT. Translated, this gives CASSAKGWADTQYF.